This TCR beta chain was sequenced during a study of PD-1 blockade in classical Hodgkin lymphoma. Points from the study as a whole: Reported baseline diversity: healthy donors highest, relapsed/refractory patients lowest. Individuals who commenced nivolumab within less than 1 year of ASCT were excluded.

The data were produced by immunoSEQ multiplex PCR, yet TCRdb's version contains in-frame clones alone and is incomplete. In the table there are 55,000 to 75,000 clones, roughly 91% of which are singletons. On this clone itself: As yet, its antigen is unknown.

The J segment lost 0 bases and the V segment lost 5 bases, leaving 4 bases of the junction unmatched. This CDR3 region has 14 residues. Germline-derived CDR1 and CDR2 are SGHTA and FQGTGA. Each patient's relapse followed autologous stem cell transplantation, and brentuximab vedotin exposure varied. The rearrangement links TRBV7-3 to TRBJ2-7, with 7 bases aligning to TRBD2. The starting material was peripheral blood mononuclear cells (PBMCs), obtained at baseline. The receptor's source is a human donor with classical Hodgkin lymphoma. The CDR3 nucleotides read TGTGCCAGCAGCGCTGGGGGGGACTCCTACGAGCAGTACTTC. The encoded protein is CASSAGGDSYEQYF.